The 18 T cell receptor beta chains below all came from one sample that was sequenced in a study of T cell responses to AZD1222 COVID-19 vaccine. The method was immunoSEQ multiplex PCR; TCRdb's version includes in-frame clones alone and lacks a portion of them. The data show about 150,000 clones, about 90% seen once. The sample was peripheral blood, taken on day 0 of AZD1222 vaccination. These receptors came from an adult in good health.

This clone was detected only once. J is TRBJ1-4 and V is TRBV2; TRBD1 is a possible D gene (5 bases). The CDR3 sequence is 14 residues long. The ends were cut back, 8 bases at V and 8 bases at J, with 18 bases in the middle. Germline lookup yields CDR1 SNHLY and CDR2 FYNNEI. CDR3 protein: CASGAGREDEKLFF. CDR3 nucleotide sequence: TGTGCCAGCGGGGCGGGCAGGGAGGACGAAAAACTGTTTTTT.

The chain combines TRBV6-2 or TRBV6-3 with TRBJ2-1; 10 bases are shared with TRBD2. Germline V gene lookup returns CDR1 MNHEY and CDR2 SVGEGT. With 5 bases clipped from V and 6 bases from J, the junction kept 10 bases outside the gene matches. The CDR3 length is 16 residues. This CDR3 is CASSLLKSGGANEQFF. CDR3 sequence (DNA): TGTGCCAGCAGTCTCTTAAAAAGCGGGGGGGCCAATGAGCAGTTCTTC.

The chain couples TRBV28 to TRBJ1-1; 7 bases map to TRBD1. The V gene end was trimmed by 5 bases and the J gene end by 8 bases; junction bases not matched to a gene: 8. Germline CDR1 MDHEN, CDR2 SYDVKM. This CDR3 is built from 13 residues. This chain's CDR3 is CASSPWTGQEAFF. CDR3 coding DNA: TGTGCCAGCAGTCCCTGGACAGGACAGGAAGCTTTCTTT.

The chain uses TRBV28 and TRBJ1-1; D gene ambiguous. Looked up from germline, CDR1 is MDHEN and CDR2 is SYDVKM. The CDR3 is made up of 12 amino acids. V was shortened by 0 bases and J by 7 bases, with 6 bases between the two germline ends. In DNA form, the CDR3 reads TGTGCCAGCAGTTTATGGGCGAGTGAAGCTTTCTTT. Protein sequence: CASSLWASEAFF.

The V call is TRBV9, the J call TRBJ2-1; 9 bases match TRBD1. Unmatched junction bases numbered 4, after V lost 3 bases and J lost 3 bases. CDR3 size: 15 residues. Germline lookup yields CDR1 SGDLS and CDR2 YYNGEE. The CDR3 protein is CASSAGGQGYNEQFF. The CDR3 DNA follows: TGTGCCAGCAGCGCAGGGGGACAGGGCTACAATGAGCAGTTCTTC.

The chain couples TRBV12-5 to TRBJ1-2; possibly TRBD1 for D (6 bases). Trimming pared 0 bases from V and 3 bases from J, leaving 20 bases between. In germline, CDR1 is LGHNT, CDR2 FRNRAP. This CDR3 spans 18 amino acids. CDR3 sequence reads: CASGLVPSPPQGHYGYTF. The CDR3, as DNA: TGTGCTAGTGGTTTGGTACCCTCCCCCCCACAGGGACACTATGGCTACACCTTC.

The chain is built from TRBV18 and TRBJ2-1; 11 bases are shared with TRBD2. The V gene's germline CDR1 is KGHSH and CDR2 LQKENI. V shed 0 bases, J shed 0 bases, and the junction held 13 bases outside the gene matches. The CDR3 contains 21 residues. CDR3 bases: TGTGCCAGCTCACCACCTTCGGGACTAGCGGAATCTTACAGCTCCTACAATGAGCAGTTCTTC. It specifies CASSPPSGLAESYSSYNEQFF.

This chain's CDR3 is CASSSDRSQETQYF. In DNA form, the CDR3 reads TGCGCCAGCAGCTCGGACAGGTCCCAAGAGACCCAGTACTTC. J is TRBJ2-5 and V is TRBV5-1; 7 positions match TRBD1. CDR1 is SGHRS, CDR2 YFSETQ, per germline. The trim removed 3 bases at V and 1 base at J, leaving 3 bases unmatched. The CDR3 is 14 residues long.

This clone was counted a few times. This chain connects TRBV2 to TRBJ1-1; no definite D call. V dropped 1 base and J dropped 1 base, with 10 bases sitting between them. Germline CDR1 and CDR2: SNHLY and FYNNEI. The CDR3 contains 15 residues. CDR3 DNA sequence: TGTGCCAGCAGTGAAGAGGCTCAACCGAACACTGAAGCTTTCTTT. Translation gives CASSEEAQPNTEAFF.

The gene calls are TRBV4-1 and TRBJ1-3; the D is unclear. Per the germline V gene, CDR1 is MGHRA and CDR2 is YSYEKL. Trimming cost V 1 base and J 5 bases, with 6 bases left between them. The CDR3 consists of 13 residues. The CDR3 protein is CASSQVVRNTIYF. CDR3 nucleotide sequence: TGCGCCAGCAGCCAAGTGGTACGAAACACCATATATTTT.

The chain uses TRBV5-1 and TRBJ2-2, with D perhaps given as TRBD1 or TRBD2 (5 bases each). Germline V CDR1 and CDR2: SGHRS, YFSETQ. This CDR3 comprises 15 residues. V lost 5 bases, J lost 1 base, and 12 bases lay in between. In DNA, the CDR3 is TGCGCCAGCAGTACCGGGGACCAGAACACCGGGGAGCTGTTTTTT. Its translation: CASSTGDQNTGELFF.

The CDR3, as DNA: TGTGCCAGCAGCCCTGGGGGACCCGGCTACACCTTC. It codes for CASSPGGPGYTF. The genes are TRBV12-3 or TRBV12-4 and TRBJ1-2; a possible D gene is TRBD1 (5 bases). The CDR3 has 12 amino acids. V lost 6 bases, J lost 8 bases, and 13 bases lay in between.

The gene calls are TRBV6-5 and TRBJ2-3; TRBD2 aligns across 7 bases. Trimming at V came to 6 bases and at J to 3 bases, leaving 9 bases not matched to a gene. Germline lookup yields CDR1 MNHEY and CDR2 SVGAGI. The CDR3 sequence is 15 residues long. The CDR3 coding sequence is TGTGCCAGCAGCTTATTGGGGGGGGAGACAGATACGCAGTATTTT. Its protein is CASSLLGGETDTQYF.

This rearrangement joins TRBV7-2 to TRBJ1-1; D is ambiguous. Trimming shortened V by 5 bases and J by 3 bases, and 7 bases separated the two germline ends. This CDR3 spans 12 amino acids. Looked up from germline, CDR1 is SGHTA and CDR2 is FQGNSA. In nucleotides, the CDR3 is TGTGCCAGCAGCCAAGATCACACTGAAGCTTTCTTT. Translation: CASSQDHTEAFF.

The J gene is TRBJ1-4, the V gene TRBV5-4; 9 bases are a match to TRBD1. The CDR3 extends over 16 amino acids. After removal of 4 bases from V and 5 bases from J, the junction contained 9 bases not matched to a gene. Germline lookup yields CDR1 SGHNT and CDR2 YYREEE (reference sequence). Here the CDR3 DNA reads TGTGCCAGCAGCCTGGGGACAGGGAATCCCAATGAAAAACTGTTTTTT. Amino acid sequence: CASSLGTGNPNEKLFF.

The V gene is TRBV7-2, the J gene TRBJ1-3; 8 positions match TRBD1. V trimming: 5 bases; J trimming: 5 bases; junction bases outside the gene matches: 5. Per the germline V gene, CDR1 is SGHTA and CDR2 is FQGNSA. The CDR3 length is 14 residues. The CDR3 DNA follows: TGTGCCAGCAGCCCCGGGACAGGTAGAAACACCATATATTTT. Amino acid sequence: CASSPGTGRNTIYF.

The chain uses TRBV18 and TRBJ1-4; TRBD1 aligns across 7 bases. The V gene end was trimmed by 2 bases and the J gene end by 11 bases; junction bases not matched to a gene: 17. The CDR3 is made up of 17 amino acids. Germline CDR1 reads KGHSH; CDR2 reads LQKENI. The CDR3 coding sequence is TGTGCCAGCTCACCAACGGCTGACATGGCTGAACAGGGGAAACTGTTTTTT. Translation: CASSPTADMAEQGKLFF.

V and J are TRBV11-2 and TRBJ1-4; maybe TRBD1 (6 bases). CDR3 size: 15 residues. Trimming cost V 2 bases and J 8 bases, with 15 bases left between them. Germline V gene lookup returns CDR1 SGHAT and CDR2 FQNNGV. The CDR3 bases are TGTGCCAGCAGCTTAAGGGGGGGAGGTGGAGAAAAACTGTTTTTT. Translated, it gives CASSLRGGGGEKLFF.